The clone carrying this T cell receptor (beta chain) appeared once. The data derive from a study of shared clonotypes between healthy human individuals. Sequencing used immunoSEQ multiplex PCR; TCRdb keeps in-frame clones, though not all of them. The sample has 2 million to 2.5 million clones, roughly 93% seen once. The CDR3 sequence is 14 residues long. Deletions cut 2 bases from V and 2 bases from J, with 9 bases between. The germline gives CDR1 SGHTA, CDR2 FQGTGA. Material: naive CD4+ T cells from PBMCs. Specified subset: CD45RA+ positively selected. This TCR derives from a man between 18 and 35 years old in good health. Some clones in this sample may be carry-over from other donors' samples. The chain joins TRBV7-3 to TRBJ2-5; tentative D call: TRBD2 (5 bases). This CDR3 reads CASSLSQRQETQYF. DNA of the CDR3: TGTGCCAGCAGCTTATCCCAGCGGCAAGAGACCCAGTACTTC.